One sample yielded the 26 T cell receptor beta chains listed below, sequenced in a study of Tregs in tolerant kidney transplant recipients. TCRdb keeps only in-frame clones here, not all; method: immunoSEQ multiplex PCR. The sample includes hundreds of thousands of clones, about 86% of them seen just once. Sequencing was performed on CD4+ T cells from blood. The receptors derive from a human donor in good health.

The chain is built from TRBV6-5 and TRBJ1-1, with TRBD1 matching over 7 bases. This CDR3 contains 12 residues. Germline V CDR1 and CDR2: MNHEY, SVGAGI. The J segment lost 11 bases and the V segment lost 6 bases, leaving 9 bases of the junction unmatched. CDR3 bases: TGTGCCAGCAGGGGTCCGGGACAGCCGGCTTTCTTT. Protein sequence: CASRGPGQPAFF.

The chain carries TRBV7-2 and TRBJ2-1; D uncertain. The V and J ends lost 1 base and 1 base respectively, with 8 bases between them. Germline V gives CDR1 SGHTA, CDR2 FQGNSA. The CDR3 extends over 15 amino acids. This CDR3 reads CASSLGVGSYNEQFF. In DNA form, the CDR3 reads TGTGCCAGCAGCTTAGGTGTGGGTTCCTACAATGAGCAGTTCTTC.

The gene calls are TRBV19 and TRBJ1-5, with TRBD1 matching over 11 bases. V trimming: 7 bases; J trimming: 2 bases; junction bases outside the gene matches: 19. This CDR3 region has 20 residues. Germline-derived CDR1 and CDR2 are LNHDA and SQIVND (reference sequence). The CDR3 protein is CASNFGGGQGARIGNQPQHF. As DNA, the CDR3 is TGTGCCAGTAATTTCGGCGGAGGACAGGGGGCGCGAATTGGCAATCAGCCCCAGCATTTT.

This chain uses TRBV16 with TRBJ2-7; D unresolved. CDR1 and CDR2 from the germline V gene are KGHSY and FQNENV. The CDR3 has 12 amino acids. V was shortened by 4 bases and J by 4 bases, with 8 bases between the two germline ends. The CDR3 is CASSPRRYEQYF. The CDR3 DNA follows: TGTGCCAGCAGCCCCCGACGTTACGAGCAGTACTTC. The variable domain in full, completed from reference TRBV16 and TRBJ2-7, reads GEEVAQTPKHLVRGEGQKAKLYCAPIKGHSYVFWYQQVLKNEFKFLISFQNENVFDETGMPKERFSAKCLPNSPCSLEIQATKLEDSAVYFCASSPRRYEQYFGPGTRLTVT.

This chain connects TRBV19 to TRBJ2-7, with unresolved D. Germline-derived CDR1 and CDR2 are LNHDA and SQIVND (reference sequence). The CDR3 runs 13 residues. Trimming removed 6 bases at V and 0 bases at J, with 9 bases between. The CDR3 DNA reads TGTGCCAGTAGCTTGACATCCTCCTACGAGCAGTACTTC. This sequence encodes CASSLTSSYEQYF.

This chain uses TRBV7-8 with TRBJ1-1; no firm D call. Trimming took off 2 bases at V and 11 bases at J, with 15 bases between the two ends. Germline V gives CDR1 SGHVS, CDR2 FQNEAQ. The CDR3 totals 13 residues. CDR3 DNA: TGTGCCAGCAGCTTATCCTTAATACTCGGGGCTTTCTTT. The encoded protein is CASSLSLILGAFF.

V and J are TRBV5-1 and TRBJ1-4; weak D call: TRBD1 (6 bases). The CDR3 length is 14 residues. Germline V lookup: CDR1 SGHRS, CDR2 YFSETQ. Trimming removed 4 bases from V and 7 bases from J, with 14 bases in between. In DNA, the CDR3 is TGCGCCAGCAGCCAGGGACACTCTGCTGAAAAACTGTTTTTT. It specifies CASSQGHSAEKLFF.

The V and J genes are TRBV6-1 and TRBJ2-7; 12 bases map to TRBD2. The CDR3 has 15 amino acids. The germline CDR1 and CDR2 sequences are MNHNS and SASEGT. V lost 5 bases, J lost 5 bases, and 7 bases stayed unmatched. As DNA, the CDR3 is TGTGCCAGCAGTTCTCGACTAGCGGGAGCTAACGAGCAGTACTTC. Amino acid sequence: CASSSRLAGANEQYF.

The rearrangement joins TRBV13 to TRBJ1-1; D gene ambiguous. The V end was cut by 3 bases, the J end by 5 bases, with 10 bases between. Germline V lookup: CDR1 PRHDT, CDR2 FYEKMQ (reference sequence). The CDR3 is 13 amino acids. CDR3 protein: CASSLREGTEAFF. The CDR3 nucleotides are TGTGCCAGCAGCTTGAGGGAGGGTACTGAAGCTTTCTTT.

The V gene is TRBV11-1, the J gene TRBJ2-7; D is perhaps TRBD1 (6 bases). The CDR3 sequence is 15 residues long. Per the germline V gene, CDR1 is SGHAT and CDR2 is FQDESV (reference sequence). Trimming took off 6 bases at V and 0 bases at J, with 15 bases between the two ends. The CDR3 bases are TGTGCCAGCAGGGCCCTCGGACAGCCCTCCTACGAGCAGTACTTC. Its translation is CASRALGQPSYEQYF. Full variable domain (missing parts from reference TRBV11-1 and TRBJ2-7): EAEVAQSPRYKITEKSQAVAFWCDPISGHATLYWYRQILGQGPELLVQFQDESVVDDSQLPKDRFSAERLKGVDSTLKIQPAELGDSAMYLCASRALGQPSYEQYFGPGTRLTVT.

CDR3 loop: CASSPRFGTGDFSYKQYF. DNA for the CDR3: TGTGCCAGCAGCCCTCGTTTCGGGACAGGGGACTTCAGCTACAAGCAGTACTTC. This chain joins TRBV11-2 and TRBJ2-5; 10 nucleotides line up with TRBD1. The CDR3 runs to 18 residues. Trimming at V came to 5 bases and at J to 11 bases, leaving 23 bases not matched to a gene. The germline CDR1 and CDR2 sequences are SGHAT and FQNNGV.

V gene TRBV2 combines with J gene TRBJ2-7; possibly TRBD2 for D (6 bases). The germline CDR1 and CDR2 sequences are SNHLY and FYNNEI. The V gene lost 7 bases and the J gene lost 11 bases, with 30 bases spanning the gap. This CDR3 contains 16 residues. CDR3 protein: CASMAALGSGDAGKYF. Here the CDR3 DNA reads TGTGCCAGCATGGCGGCCCTGGGATCCGGGGACGCGGGGAAGTACTTC.

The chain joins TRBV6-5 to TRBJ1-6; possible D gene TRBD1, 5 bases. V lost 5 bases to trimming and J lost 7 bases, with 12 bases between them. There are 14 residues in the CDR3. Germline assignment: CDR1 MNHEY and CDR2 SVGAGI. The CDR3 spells CASSPRESNSPLHF. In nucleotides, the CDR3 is TGTGCCAGCAGTCCCAGGGAATCAAATTCACCCCTCCACTTT.

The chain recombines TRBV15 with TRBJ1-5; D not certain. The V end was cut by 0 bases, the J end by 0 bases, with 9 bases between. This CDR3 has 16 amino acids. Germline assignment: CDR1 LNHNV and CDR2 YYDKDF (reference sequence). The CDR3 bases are TGTGCCACCAGCAGAGATTCGGCGGCTAGCAATCAGCCCCAGCATTTT. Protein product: CATSRDSAASNQPQHF.

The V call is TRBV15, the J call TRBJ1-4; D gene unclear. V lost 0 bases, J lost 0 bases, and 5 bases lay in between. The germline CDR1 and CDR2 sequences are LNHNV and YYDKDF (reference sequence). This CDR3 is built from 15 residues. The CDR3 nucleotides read TGTGCCACCAGCAGAGATTTGGCAACTAATGAAAAACTGTTTTTT. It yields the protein CATSRDLATNEKLFF.

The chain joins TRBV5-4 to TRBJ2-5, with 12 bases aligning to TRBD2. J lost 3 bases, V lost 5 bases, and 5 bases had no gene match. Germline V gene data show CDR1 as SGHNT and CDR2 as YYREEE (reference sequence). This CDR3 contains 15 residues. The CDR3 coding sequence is TGTGCCAGCAGTTCTTGGACTAGCGGGAAAGAGACCCAGTACTTC. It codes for CASSSWTSGKETQYF. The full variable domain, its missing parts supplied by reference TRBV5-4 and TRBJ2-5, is ETGVTQSPTHLIKTRGQQVTLRCSSQSGHNTVSWYQQALGQGPQFIFQYYREEENGRGNFPPRFSGLQFPNYSSELNVNALELDDSALYLCASSSWTSGKETQYFGPGTRLLVL.

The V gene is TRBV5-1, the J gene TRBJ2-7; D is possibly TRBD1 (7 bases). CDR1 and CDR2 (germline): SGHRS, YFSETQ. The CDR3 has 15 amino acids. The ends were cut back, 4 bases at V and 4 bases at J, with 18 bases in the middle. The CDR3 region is CASSTRRDRPYEQYF. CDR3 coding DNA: TGCGCCAGCAGCACCCGGAGGGACAGACCATACGAGCAGTACTTC.

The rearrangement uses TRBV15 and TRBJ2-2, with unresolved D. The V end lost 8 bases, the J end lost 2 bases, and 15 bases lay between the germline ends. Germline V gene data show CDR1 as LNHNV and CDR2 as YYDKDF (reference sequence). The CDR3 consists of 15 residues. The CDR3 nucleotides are TGTGCCACCTCAATCGCACTGTCAAACACCGGGGAGCTGTTTTTT. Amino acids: CATSIALSNTGELFF.

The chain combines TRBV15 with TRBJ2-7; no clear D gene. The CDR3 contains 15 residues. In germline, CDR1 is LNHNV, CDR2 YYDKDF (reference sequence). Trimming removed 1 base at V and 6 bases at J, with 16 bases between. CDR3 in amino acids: CATSRGGDALSEQYF. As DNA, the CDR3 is TGTGCCACCAGCAGAGGAGGTGACGCGCTGTCCGAGCAGTACTTC.

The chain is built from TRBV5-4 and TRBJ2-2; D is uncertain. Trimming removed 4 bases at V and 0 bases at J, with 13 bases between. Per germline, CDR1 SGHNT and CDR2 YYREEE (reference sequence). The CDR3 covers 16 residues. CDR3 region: CASSQKTQTNTGELFF. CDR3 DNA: TGTGCCAGCAGCCAAAAGACCCAGACGAACACCGGGGAGCTGTTTTTT.

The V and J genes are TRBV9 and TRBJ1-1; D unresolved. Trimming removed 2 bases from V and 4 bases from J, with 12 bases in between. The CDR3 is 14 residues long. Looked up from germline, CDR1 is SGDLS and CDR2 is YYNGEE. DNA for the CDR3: TGTGCCAGCAGCGTGAATGCTGGGGTCACTGAAGCTTTCTTT. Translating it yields CASSVNAGVTEAFF.

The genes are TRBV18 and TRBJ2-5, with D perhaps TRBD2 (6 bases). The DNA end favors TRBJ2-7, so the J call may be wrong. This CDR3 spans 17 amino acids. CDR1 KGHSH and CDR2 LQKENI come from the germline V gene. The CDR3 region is CASSPSIGTSLEYEQYF. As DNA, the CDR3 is TGTGCCAGCTCACCAAGTATAGGGACTTCCTTGGAGTACGAGCAGTACTTC.

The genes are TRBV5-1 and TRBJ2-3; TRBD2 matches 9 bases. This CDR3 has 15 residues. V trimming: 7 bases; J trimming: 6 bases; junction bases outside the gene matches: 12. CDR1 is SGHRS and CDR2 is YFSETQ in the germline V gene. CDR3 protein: CASVPSGTEGDTQYF. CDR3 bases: TGCGCCAGCGTCCCTAGCGGGACCGAGGGGGATACGCAGTATTTT.

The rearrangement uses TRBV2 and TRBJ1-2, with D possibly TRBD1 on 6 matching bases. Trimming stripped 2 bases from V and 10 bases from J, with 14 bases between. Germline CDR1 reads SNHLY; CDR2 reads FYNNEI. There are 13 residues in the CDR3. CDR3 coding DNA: TGTGCCAGCAGTGAAAGGGGGGTAGGCGCCTACACCTTC. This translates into CASSERGVGAYTF.

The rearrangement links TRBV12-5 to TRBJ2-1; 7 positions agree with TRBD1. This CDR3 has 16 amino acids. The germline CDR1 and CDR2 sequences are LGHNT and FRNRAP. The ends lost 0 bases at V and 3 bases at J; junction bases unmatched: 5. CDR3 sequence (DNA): TGTGCTAGTGGTTTGGTAGGCAGGGGGTACTACAATGAGCAGTTCTTC. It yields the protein CASGLVGRGYYNEQFF.

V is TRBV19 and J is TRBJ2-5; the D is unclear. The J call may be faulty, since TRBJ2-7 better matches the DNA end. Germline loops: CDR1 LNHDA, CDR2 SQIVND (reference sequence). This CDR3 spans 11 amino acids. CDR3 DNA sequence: TGTGCCAGTAGTTCACTTTACGAGCAGTACTTC. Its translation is CASSSLYEQYF.